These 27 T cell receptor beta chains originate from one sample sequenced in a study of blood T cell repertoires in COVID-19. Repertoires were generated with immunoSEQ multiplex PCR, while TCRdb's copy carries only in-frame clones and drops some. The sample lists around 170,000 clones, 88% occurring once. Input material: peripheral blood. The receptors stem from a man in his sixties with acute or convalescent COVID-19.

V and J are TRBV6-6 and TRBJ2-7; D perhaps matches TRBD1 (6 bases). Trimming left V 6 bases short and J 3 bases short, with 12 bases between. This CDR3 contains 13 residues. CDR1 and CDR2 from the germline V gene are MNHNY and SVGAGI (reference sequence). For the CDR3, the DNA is TGTGCCAGCAGGAACCAACAGGGCTACGAGCAGTACGTC. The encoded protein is CASRNQQGYEQYV.

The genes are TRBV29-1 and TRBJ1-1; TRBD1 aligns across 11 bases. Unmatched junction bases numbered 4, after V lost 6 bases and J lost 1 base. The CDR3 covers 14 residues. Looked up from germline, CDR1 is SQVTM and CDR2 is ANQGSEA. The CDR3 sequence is CSVRTGGQNTEAFF. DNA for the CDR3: TGCAGCGTCCGGACAGGGGGCCAGAACACTGAAGCTTTCTTT.

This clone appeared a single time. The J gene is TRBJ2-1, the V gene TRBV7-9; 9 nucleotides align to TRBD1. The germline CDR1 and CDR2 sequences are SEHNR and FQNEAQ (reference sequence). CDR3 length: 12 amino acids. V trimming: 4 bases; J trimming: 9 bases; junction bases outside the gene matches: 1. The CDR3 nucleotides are TGTGCCAGCAGCTCGGGACAGGGTGAGCAGTTCTTC. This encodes CASSSGQGEQFF.

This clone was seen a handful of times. Here the CDR3 DNA reads TGTGCCAGCAGAAGGGGGACTAACTATGGCTACACCTTC. Protein: CASRRGTNYGYTF. The chain employs TRBV6-4 and TRBJ1-2, with a possible D match to TRBD1 (6 bases). The CDR3 runs to 13 residues. In germline, CDR1 is MRHNA, CDR2 SNTAGT. Between the trimmed V and J ends, which lost 6 bases and 0 bases, there was a span of 8 bases.

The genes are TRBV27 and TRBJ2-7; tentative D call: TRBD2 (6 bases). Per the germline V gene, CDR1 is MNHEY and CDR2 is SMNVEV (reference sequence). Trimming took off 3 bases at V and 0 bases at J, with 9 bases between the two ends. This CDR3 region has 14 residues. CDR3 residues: CASSFGGTSYEQYF. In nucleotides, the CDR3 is TGTGCCAGCAGTTTTGGCGGGACCTCCTACGAGCAGTACTTC.

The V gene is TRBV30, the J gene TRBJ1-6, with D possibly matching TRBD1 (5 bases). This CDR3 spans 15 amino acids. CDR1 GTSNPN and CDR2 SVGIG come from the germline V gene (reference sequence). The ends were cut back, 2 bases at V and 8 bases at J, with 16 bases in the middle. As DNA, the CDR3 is TGTGCCTGGAGTCTCACCCAGGGAGGAGATTCACCCCTCCACTTT. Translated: CAWSLTQGGDSPLHF.

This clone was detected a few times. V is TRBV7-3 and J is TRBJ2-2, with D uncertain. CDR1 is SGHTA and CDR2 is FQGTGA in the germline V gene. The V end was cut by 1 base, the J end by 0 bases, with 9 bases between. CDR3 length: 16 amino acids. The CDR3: CASSLSGSSNTGELFF. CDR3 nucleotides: TGTGCCAGCAGCTTAAGCGGCAGTTCGAACACCGGGGAGCTGTTTTTT.

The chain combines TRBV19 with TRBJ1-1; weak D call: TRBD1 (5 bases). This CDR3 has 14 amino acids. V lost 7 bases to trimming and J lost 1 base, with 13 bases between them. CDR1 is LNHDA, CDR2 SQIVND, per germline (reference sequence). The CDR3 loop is CASITSTANTEAFF. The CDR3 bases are TGTGCCAGTATCACCTCGACAGCGAACACTGAAGCTTTCTTT.

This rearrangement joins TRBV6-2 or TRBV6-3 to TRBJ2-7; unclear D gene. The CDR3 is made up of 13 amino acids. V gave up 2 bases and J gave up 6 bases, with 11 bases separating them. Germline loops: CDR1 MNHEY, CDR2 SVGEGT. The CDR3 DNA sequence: TGTGCCAGCAGTTACCTCCGCCGAGCCGAGCAGTACTTC. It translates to CASSYLRRAEQYF.

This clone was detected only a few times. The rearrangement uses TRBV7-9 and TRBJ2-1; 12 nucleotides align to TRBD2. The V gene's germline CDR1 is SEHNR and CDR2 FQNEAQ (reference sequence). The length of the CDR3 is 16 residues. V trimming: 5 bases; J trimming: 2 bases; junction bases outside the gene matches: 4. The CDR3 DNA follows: TGTGCCAGCAGCCAGACTAGCGGGGGAACCTACAATGAGCAGTTCTTC. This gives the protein CASSQTSGGTYNEQFF.

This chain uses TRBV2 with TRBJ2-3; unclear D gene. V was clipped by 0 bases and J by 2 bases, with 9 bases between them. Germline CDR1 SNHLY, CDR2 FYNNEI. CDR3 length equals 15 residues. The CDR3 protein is CASSEALVFTDTQYF. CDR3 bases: TGTGCCAGCAGTGAAGCTCTAGTCTTCACAGATACGCAGTATTTT.

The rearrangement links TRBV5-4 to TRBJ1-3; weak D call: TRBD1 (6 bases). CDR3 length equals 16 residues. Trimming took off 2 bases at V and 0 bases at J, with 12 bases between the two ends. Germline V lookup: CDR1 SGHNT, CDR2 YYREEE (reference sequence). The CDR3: CASSLPGAPSGNTIYF. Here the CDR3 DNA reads TGTGCCAGCAGCTTACCAGGGGCCCCCTCTGGAAACACCATATATTTT.

The CDR3 spells CASSPLAGGSTDTQYF. The DNA of the CDR3 is TGTGCCAGCTCACCACTAGCGGGGGGGAGCACAGATACGCAGTATTTT. The J gene is TRBJ2-3, the V gene TRBV18; TRBD2 matches 11 bases. The germline gives CDR1 KGHSH, CDR2 LQKENI. CDR3 size: 16 residues. The trim removed 1 base at V and 0 bases at J, leaving 0 bases unmatched. Drawing the rest from reference TRBV18 and TRBJ2-3, the complete variable domain is NAGVMQNPRHLVRRRGQEARLRCSPMKGHSHVYWYRQLPEEGLKFMVYLQKENIIDESGMPKERFSAEFPKEGPSILRIQQVVRGDSAAYFCASSPLAGGSTDTQYFGPGTRLTVL.

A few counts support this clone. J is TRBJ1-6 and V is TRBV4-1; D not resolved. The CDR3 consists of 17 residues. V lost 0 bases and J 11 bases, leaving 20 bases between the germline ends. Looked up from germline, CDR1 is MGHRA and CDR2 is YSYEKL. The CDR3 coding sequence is TGCGCCAGCAGCCAAGATCGAGGGCGGGCCACCACAGCACCCCTCCACTTT. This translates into CASSQDRGRATTAPLHF.

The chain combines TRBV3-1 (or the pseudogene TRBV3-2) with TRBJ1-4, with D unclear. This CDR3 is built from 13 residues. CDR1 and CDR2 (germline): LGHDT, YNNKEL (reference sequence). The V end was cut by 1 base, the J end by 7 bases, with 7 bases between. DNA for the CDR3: TGTGCCAGCAGCCAAGGCGGGGTTGAAAAACTGTTTTTT. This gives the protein CASSQGGVEKLFF.

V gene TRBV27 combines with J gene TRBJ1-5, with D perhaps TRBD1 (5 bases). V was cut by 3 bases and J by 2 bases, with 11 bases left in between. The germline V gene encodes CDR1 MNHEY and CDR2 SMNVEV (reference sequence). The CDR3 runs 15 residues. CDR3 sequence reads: CASSLVGGGNQPQHF. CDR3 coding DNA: TGTGCCAGCAGTTTGGTGGGGGGTGGCAATCAGCCCCAGCATTTT.

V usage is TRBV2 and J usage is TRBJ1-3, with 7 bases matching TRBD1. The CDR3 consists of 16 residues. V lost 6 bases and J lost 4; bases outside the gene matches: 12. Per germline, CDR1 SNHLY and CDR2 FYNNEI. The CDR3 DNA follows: TGTGCCAGCAGCCCTTCTGGGACAGCTCTCGGAAACACCATATATTTT. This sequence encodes CASSPSGTALGNTIYF.

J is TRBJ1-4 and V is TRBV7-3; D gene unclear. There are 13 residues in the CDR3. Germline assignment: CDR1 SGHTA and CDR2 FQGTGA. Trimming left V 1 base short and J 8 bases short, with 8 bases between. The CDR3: CASSLNSREKLFF. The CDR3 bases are TGTGCCAGCAGCTTAAATAGTCGGGAAAAACTGTTTTTT.

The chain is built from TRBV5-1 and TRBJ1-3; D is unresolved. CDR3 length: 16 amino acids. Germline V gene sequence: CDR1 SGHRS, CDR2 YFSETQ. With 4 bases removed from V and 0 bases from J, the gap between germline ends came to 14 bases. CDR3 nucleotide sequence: TGCGCCAGCAGCCGGGAGGCAGGCCACTCTGGAAACACCATATATTTT. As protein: CASSREAGHSGNTIYF.

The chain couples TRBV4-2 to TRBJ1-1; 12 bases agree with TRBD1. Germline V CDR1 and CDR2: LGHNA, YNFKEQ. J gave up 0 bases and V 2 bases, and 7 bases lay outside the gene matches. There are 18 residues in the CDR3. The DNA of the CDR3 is TGTGCCAGCAGCCAAAGAGGGACAGGGGGCATAGTGAACACTGAAGCTTTCTTT. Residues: CASSQRGTGGIVNTEAFF.

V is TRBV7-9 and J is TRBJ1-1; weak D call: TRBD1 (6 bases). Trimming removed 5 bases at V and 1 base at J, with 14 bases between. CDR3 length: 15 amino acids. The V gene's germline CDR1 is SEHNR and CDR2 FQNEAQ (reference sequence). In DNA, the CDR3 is TGTGCCAGCAGCGCGCGTGGGGGCGCGAACACTGAAGCTTTCTTT. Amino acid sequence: CASSARGGANTEAFF.

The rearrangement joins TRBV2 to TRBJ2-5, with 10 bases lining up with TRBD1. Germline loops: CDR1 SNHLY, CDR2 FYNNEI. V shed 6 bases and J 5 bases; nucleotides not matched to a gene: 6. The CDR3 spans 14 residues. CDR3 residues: CASRPGQGLETQYF. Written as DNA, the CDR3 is TGTGCCAGCAGACCGGGACAGGGGTTGGAGACCCAGTACTTC.

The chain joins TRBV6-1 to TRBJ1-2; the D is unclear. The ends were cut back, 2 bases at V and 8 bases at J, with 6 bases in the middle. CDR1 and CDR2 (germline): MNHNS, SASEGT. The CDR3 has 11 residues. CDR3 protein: CASSELGGYTF. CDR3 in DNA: TGTGCCAGCAGTGAACTTGGCGGCTACACCTTC.

This chain's CDR3 is CASSLGGLGTEAFF. The CDR3 DNA sequence: TGCGCCAGCAGCTTGGGAGGGTTGGGCACTGAAGCTTTCTTT. This chain connects TRBV5-1 to TRBJ1-1; no definite D call. The germline V gene encodes CDR1 SGHRS and CDR2 YFSETQ. V lost 0 bases and J 4 bases, leaving 10 bases between the germline ends. The CDR3 runs to 14 residues.

The CDR3 spells CASSEGQGPRSYNSPLHF. The CDR3 nucleotides are TGTGCCAGCAGTGAAGGGCAGGGGCCCCGCTCCTATAATTCACCCCTCCACTTT. The genes are TRBV2 and TRBJ1-6; a weak D match, TRBD1 (6 bases). This CDR3 contains 18 residues. Germline V lookup: CDR1 SNHLY, CDR2 FYNNEI. V was clipped by 1 base and J by 0 bases, with 13 bases between them.

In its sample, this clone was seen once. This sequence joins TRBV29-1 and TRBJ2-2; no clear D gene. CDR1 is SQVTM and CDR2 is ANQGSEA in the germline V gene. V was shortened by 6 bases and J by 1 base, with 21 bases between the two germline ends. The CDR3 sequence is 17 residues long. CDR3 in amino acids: CSVFTIDNKGNTGELFF. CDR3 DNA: TGCAGCGTCTTTACAATTGACAACAAAGGGAACACCGGGGAGCTGTTTTTT.

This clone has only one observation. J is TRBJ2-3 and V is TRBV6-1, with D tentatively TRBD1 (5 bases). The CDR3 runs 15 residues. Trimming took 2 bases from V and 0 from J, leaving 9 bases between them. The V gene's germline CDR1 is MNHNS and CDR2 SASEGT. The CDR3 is CASSEQTASTDTQYF. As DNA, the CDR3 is TGTGCCAGCAGTGAACAGACAGCTAGCACAGATACGCAGTATTTT.